The rows below give T cell receptor beta chains drawn from one sample of a study of Graves' ophthalmopathy and Graves' hyperthyroidism. TCRdb itself ran the multiplex PCR reads through MiXCR, one entry per CDR3 protein. The profile shows approximately 330,000 distinct CDR3 sequences, roughly a sixth of them singletons. Material: peripheral blood. The receptors stem from an adult man with Graves' ophthalmopathy. Each CDR3 is given with its conserved first and last residue. The D gene is left open where the match is weak. Some rows mark clone size as missing; the rest say once, few, many or name a class of expanded clone.

d_gene	v_gene	j_gene	len	abundance	CDR3aa	CDR3nt
NA	TRBV6-1	TRBJ1-1	15	NA	CASSEGEVFNTEAFF	TGTGCCAGCAGTGAAGGAGAGGTATTTAACACTGAAGCTTTCTTT
NA	TRBV5-1	TRBJ2-7	12	many	CASSQRGAEQYF	TGCGCCAGCAGCCAACGAGGGGCCGAGCAGTACTTC
TRBD1	TRBV28	TRBJ1-1	16	many	CASSLFGRGVETEAFF	TGTGCCAGCAGTTTATTTGGCAGGGGGGTGGAAACTGAAGCTTTCTTT
TRBD1	TRBV5-1	TRBJ1-1	14	many	CASSLGTGGGEAFF	TGCGCCAGCAGCTTAGGGACAGGGGGCGGTGAAGCTTTCTTT
NA	TRBV18	TRBJ2-1	16	many	CASSLQGGLAKNIQFF	TGTGCCAGCTCACTACAGGGCGGTTTAGCCAAAAACATTCAGTTCTTC
NA	TRBV6-1	TRBJ2-5	15	many	CASSALSGLQETQYF	TGTGCCAGCAGTGCCCTTAGCGGACTCCAAGAGACCCAGTACTTC
TRBD2	TRBV20-1	TRBJ2-5	15	many	CSARDERGYQETQYF	TGCAGTGCTAGAGACGAGCGGGGCTACCAAGAGACCCAGTACTTC
TRBD1	TRBV27	TRBJ1-5	15	many	CASSPGQGSYQPQHF	TGTGCCAGCAGTCCCGGACAGGGTTCCTATCAGCCCCAGCATTTT
NA	TRBV12-3/TRBV12-4	TRBJ2-2	16	many	CASSFGGRERTGELFF	TGTGCCAGCAGTTTTGGTGGCAGGGAGCGCACCGGGGAGCTGTTTTTT
TRBD1	TRBV7-2	TRBJ1-1	13	many	CASSLTGATEAFF	TGTGCCAGCAGCTTGACAGGGGCCACTGAAGCTTTCTTT
NA	TRBV20-1	TRBJ2-5	15	many	CSATSAGTAEETQYF	TGCAGTGCTACGTCAGCCGGGACGGCAGAAGAGACCCAGTACTTC
NA	TRBV7-9	TRBJ2-7	15	many	CTSSASAIPPYEQYF	TGTACCAGCAGTGCTTCGGCCATACCCCCCTACGAGCAGTACTTC
TRBD2	TRBV6-1	TRBJ2-7	15	NA	CASSETGEGFSPQYF	TGTGCCAGCAGTGAAACCGGGGAGGGATTTAGCCCGCAGTACTTC
NA	TRBV6-2/TRBV6-3	TRBJ2-7	15	many	CASSLSGTTPYEQYF	TGTGCCAGCAGTCTGTCCGGGACAACCCCCTACGAGCAGTACTTC
NA	TRBV19	TRBJ2-7	13	NA	CASSRGLGDEQYF	TGTGCCAGTAGTAGGGGCCTCGGGGACGAGCAGTACTTC
NA	TRBV7-8	TRBJ2-7	13	few	CASSLDTLYEQYF	TGTGCCAGCAGCTTAGATACGCTATACGAGCAGTACTTC
TRBD1	TRBV12-3/TRBV12-4	TRBJ1-6	14	many	CASSWTGVNSPLHF	TGTGCCAGCAGTTGGACAGGGGTTAATTCACCCCTCCACTTT
NA	TRBV6-1	TRBJ1-5	15	NA	CASSPVREGNQPQHF	TGTGCCAGCAGTCCCGTCAGGGAGGGCAATCAGCCCCAGCATTTT
NA	TRBV28	TRBJ1-3	12	NA	CASSFNGNTIYF	TGTGCCAGCAGTTTTAATGGAAACACCATATATTTT
TRBD1	TRBV6-2/TRBV6-3	TRBJ1-2	15	many	CASSRGQGAGYGYTF	TGTGCCAGCAGTCGGGGACAGGGGGCTGGCTATGGCTACACCTTC
NA	TRBV27	TRBJ1-1	15	many	CASSLFGGRPTEAFF	TGTGCCAGCAGTTTATTTGGGGGGCGCCCCACTGAAGCTTTCTTT
NA	TRBV12-3/TRBV12-4	TRBJ2-6	14	many	CASSPGEGANVLTF	TGTGCCAGCAGCCCAGGGGAAGGGGCCAACGTCCTGACTTTC
NA	TRBV6-2/TRBV6-3	TRBJ1-5	15	NA	CASSGGRVGNQPQHF	TGTGCCAGCAGTGGTGGCAGGGTTGGCAATCAGCCCCAGCATTTT
NA	TRBV5-6	TRBJ2-6	15	few	CASSLETSGANVLSF	TGTGCCAGCAGCTTAGAGACTTCTGGGGCCAACGTCCTGAGTTTC
NA	TRBV13	TRBJ1-2	12	many	CASSQDRRGYTF	TGTGCCAGCAGCCAAGACAGGCGGGGCTACACCTTC
NA	TRBV20-1	TRBJ2-7	13	NA	CSASTGVGYEQYF	TGCAGTGCTAGCACGGGAGTGGGCTACGAGCAGTACTTC
TRBD1	TRBV10-3	TRBJ1-2	14	many	CAISECDRESGYTF	TGTGCCATCAGTGAGTGCGACAGGGAGAGTGGCTACACCTTC
TRBD1	TRBV6-1	TRBJ2-7	15	few	CASSGWDRGLDEQYF	TGTGCCAGCAGTGGTTGGGACAGGGGGCTGGACGAGCAGTACTTC
TRBD2	TRBV6-5	TRBJ2-7	14	many	CASNSGGQAYEQYF	TGTGCCAGCAACTCGGGGGGGCAGGCCTACGAGCAGTACTTC
NA	TRBV5-1	TRBJ1-1	14	NA	CASSPGTKDTEAFF	TGCGCCAGCAGTCCCGGGACTAAGGACACTGAAGCTTTCTTT
NA	TRBV4-2	TRBJ2-2	19	few	CASSQPQGLRARNTGELFF	TGTGCCAGCAGCCAACCGCAGGGGCTCCGGGCGCGGAACACCGGGGAGCTGTTTTTT
NA	TRBV12-3/TRBV12-4	TRBJ2-5	15	many	CASSLEGGGRETQYF	TGTGCCAGCAGTTTAGAAGGGGGAGGCAGGGAGACCCAGTACTTC
TRBD1	TRBV5-1	TRBJ2-7	17	many	CASSFTSPGDRNYEQYF	TGCGCCAGCAGCTTTACCTCCCCTGGGGACAGAAACTACGAGCAGTACTTC
TRBD1	TRBV6-1	TRBJ2-7	17	many	CASSEKPTRTGIYEQYF	TGTGCCAGCAGTGAAAAACCTACGAGGACAGGGATCTACGAGCAGTACTTC
TRBD1	TRBV12-3/TRBV12-4	TRBJ1-1	14	many	CASSPRADRGEAFF	TGTGCCAGCAGTCCAAGGGCCGACAGGGGTGAAGCTTTCTTT
NA	TRBV7-8	TRBJ2-7	15	many	CASSPATGESYEQYF	TGTGCCAGCAGCCCCGCGACAGGCGAATCTTACGAGCAGTACTTC
TRBD1	TRBV2	TRBJ2-7	13	many	CASMRGQGYEQYF	TGTGCCAGCATGAGAGGACAGGGCTACGAGCAGTACTTC
NA	TRBV10-3	TRBJ2-5	17	many	CAIRLIQGRYLQETQYF	TGTGCCATCAGACTCATACAGGGCAGGTATTTACAAGAGACCCAGTACTTC
NA	TRBV7-2	TRBJ2-7	13	NA	CASSLEGDYEQYF	TGTGCCAGCAGCTTAGAGGGGGACTACGAGCAGTACTTC
TRBD2	TRBV20-1	TRBJ2-5	16	many	CSASIAGGLGSETQYF	TGCAGTGCTAGTATTGCGGGGGGGCTCGGGAGCGAGACCCAGTACTTC
NA	TRBV5-1	TRBJ1-2	14	NA	CASSIVSLRGGYNF	TGCGCCAGCAGCATAGTCAGTCTCAGAGGTGGCTACAACTTC
TRBD1	TRBV5-1	TRBJ1-1	14	many	CASSDRQGDTEAFF	TGCGCCAGCAGCGATAGACAGGGAGACACTGAAGCTTTCTTT
NA	TRBV12-3/TRBV12-4	TRBJ2-5	14	many	CASSLDVTPSTQYF	TGTGCCAGCAGTTTAGATGTCACCCCTTCGACCCAGTACTTC
NA	TRBV12-3/TRBV12-4	TRBJ2-5	12	many	CASSFLKETQYF	TGTGCCAGCAGTTTCCTTAAAGAGACCCAGTACTTC
NA	TRBV5-1	TRBJ1-3	15	few	CASSLGGNSGNTIYF	TGCGCCAGCAGCTTGGGCGGGAACTCTGGAAACACCATATATTTT
NA	TRBV11-2	TRBJ1-5	14	many	CASSERPINQPQHF	TGTGCCAGCAGCGAGAGGCCAATCAATCAGCCCCAGCATTTT
TRBD1	TRBV4-1	TRBJ1-3	16	many	CASSREGAFAGNTIYF	TGCGCCAGCAGCCGAGAGGGGGCCTTCGCTGGAAACACCATATATTTT
TRBD2	TRBV20-1	TRBJ2-7	15	many	CSPTKTSGGAHEQYF	TGCAGTCCCACGAAAACTAGCGGGGGGGCCCACGAGCAGTACTTC
NA	TRBV6-1	TRBJ1-5	15	many	CASRNIQGPFTPQHF	TGTGCCAGCAGAAATATACAGGGACCTTTCACTCCCCAGCATTTT
NA	TRBV10-1	TRBJ1-5	14	many	CASSEVGVNQPQHF	TGCGCCAGCAGTGAGGTGGGGGTAAATCAGCCCCAGCATTTT
TRBD1	TRBV6-1	TRBJ1-1	14	many	CASREDRVNTEAFF	TGTGCCAGCAGGGAGGACAGGGTAAACACTGAAGCTTTCTTT
NA	TRBV4-2	TRBJ1-1	17	many	CASSQDSRRGMNTEAFF	TGTGCCAGCAGCCAAGATAGCCGAAGGGGGATGAACACTGAAGCTTTCTTT
NA	TRBV11-2	TRBJ1-4	16	few	CASSSFPGAKHEKLFF	TGTGCCAGCAGCTCCTTTCCGGGGGCTAAGCATGAAAAACTGTTTTTT
TRBD1	TRBV2	TRBJ1-1	15	NA	CASSERDRGSTEAFF	TGTGCCAGCAGTGAAAGGGACAGGGGGAGCACTGAAGCTTTCTTT
TRBD1	TRBV28	TRBJ1-5	16	many	CASSPLGGGGNQPQHF	TGTGCCAGCAGTCCCCTCGGAGGGGGCGGCAATCAGCCCCAGCATTTT
TRBD2	TRBV27	TRBJ2-7	15	many	CASSLSRGDTYEQYF	TGTGCCAGCAGTTTATCGCGGGGGGACACCTACGAGCAGTACTTC
NA	TRBV12-3/TRBV12-4	TRBJ1-6	14	many	CASSLGGTNSPLHF	TGTGCCAGCAGTTTAGGGGGGACTAATTCACCCCTCCACTTT
NA	TRBV5-1	TRBJ2-5	13	many	CASSLKGGETQYF	TGTGCCAGCTCACTGAAGGGGGGAGAGACCCAGTACTTC
NA	TRBV7-8	TRBJ2-5	13	many	CASSLVSGETQYF	TGTGCCAGCAGCTTAGTTTCCGGAGAGACCCAGTACTTC
TRBD2	TRBV6-1	TRBJ2-7	14	many	CASSLLAESYEQYF	TGTGCCAGCAGCCTACTAGCGGAGAGCTACGAGCAGTACTTC